The rows below give T cell receptor beta chains drawn from one sample of a study of blood T cells in healthy people across ages. TCRdb re-called the 5' RACE reads with MiXCR, one entry per CDR3 protein. The sample includes roughly 800,000 distinct CDR3 sequences, more than 45% seen only once; the top ten take 22%. Sequencing used blood. Receptors originate from a man aged 25 to 40 in good health. CDR3s leave out the opening cysteine and the closing phenylalanine or tryptophan.

v_gene	len	CDR3aa
TRBV20-1	13	SASLSTGGSYEQY
TRBV6-2/TRBV6-3	13	ASSYSGQTNEKLF
TRBV20-1	10	SAGRTAYEQY
TRBV6-5	13	ASSYEGDRIYGYT
TRBV11-2	11	ASSFKPDEKLF
TRBV5-1	12	ASSSLTEKETQY
TRBV5-1	13	ASSLEARAIDGYT
TRBV7-9	11	ASSLEATGSYT
TRBV2	9	ASNPGTEAF
TRBV4-2	14	ASSQGEGSGANVLT
TRBV28	14	ASIKSLPRDGDEQY
TRBV20-1	12	SAPDRGKPNEQF
TRBV12-3/TRBV12-4	12	ASSIETGRNTQY
TRBV15	10	ATSRSSLEQY
TRBV6-6	11	ASSYNGPNEQF
TRBV3-1	13	ASSQVRTRTGELF
TRBV5-1	14	ASSLTGGEGSSGYT
TRBV28	13	ASRRTGGTSDTQY
TRBV5-6	12	ASSLGLVPETQY
TRBV5-1	14	ASSREGQRVQETQY
TRBV20-1	12	SAFPRALRETQY
TRBV6-2/TRBV6-3	9	ASTRNTEAF
TRBV11-1	13	ASSLQGADTDTQY
TRBV6-1	13	ASSEPLRGLYEQY
TRBV27	14	ASSSATGKGSYEQY
TRBV7-2	12	ASSLDRGYYEQF
TRBV6-5	13	ASSYSNLAAYEQY
TRBV6-5	12	ASIYASGEETQY
TRBV6-1	12	ASSEEDRDGEQY
TRBV20-1	11	SATRDRGETQY
TRBV20-1	13	SAMGTAKAKNIQY
TRBV20-1	11	SAYLGAAETQY
TRBV12-3/TRBV12-4	16	ASSFGTSGRALSYEQY
TRBV27	11	ASRFSLNEKLF
TRBV28	15	ASSLVHREGLTDTQY
TRBV7-9	10	ASSSSNYEQY
TRBV29-1	11	SANRGDDYEQY
TRBV6-1	12	ASSDQGSFVEQF
TRBV4-3	15	ASSQGSAASVLDTQY
TRBV5-1	15	VGSLDGTSKEGDTQY
TRBV7-2	12	ASSLESFGETQY
TRBV28	10	ASGLAGVEQF
TRBV15	14	ATSSTRQPNTGELF
TRBV20-1	13	SAPKTGLLTDTQY
TRBV7-2	14	ASSLAPASGAYEQF